This T cell receptor (beta chain) was sequenced for a study of neurological immune-mediated disorders. One entry per CDR3 protein, called by TCRdb with MiXCR from the 5' RACE reads. The sample has 35,000 to 45,000 distinct CDR3 sequences, approximately 10% seen once. This clonotype has a count of ten or more. From germline, CDR1 is DFQATT and CDR2 SNEGSKA (reference sequence). The CDR3 covers 14 residues. The germline V and J ends were trimmed by 5 bases and 0 bases, with 11 bases remaining between them. J is TRBJ1-3 and V is TRBV20-1, with a possible D match to TRBD1 (5 bases). This receptor was identified in a woman aged 25 to 45 with HTLV-1-associated myelopathy (HAM/TSP). Material: CD4+ T cells from blood. The CDR3, as DNA: TGCAGTGCTTGGGACCGCACCTCTGGAAACACCATATATTTT. Amino acids: CSAWDRTSGNTIYF.